The 29 T cell receptor beta chains reported below all come from one sample, sequenced in a study of vaccination and CD4 T cells after COVID-19. Cultured CD4+ T cells had their DNA profiled by the Oncomine TCR Beta short-read assay. TCRdb independently ran MiXCR on the PCR reads; one entry per CDR3 protein. The sample shows about 4,900 distinct CDR3 sequences, about 42% of them seen only once. Specified treatment: approximately 10-day PBMC culture with coronavirus spike peptide pools or control peptides (ViraFEST assay). The unexposed donor gave CD4+ T cells before the COVID-19 pandemic (2011-2018). These receptors' targets are unknown. Sequenced: CD4+ T cells from blood, cultured in vitro. The receptors stem from a human donor in good health.

This clonotype was picked up a small number of times. The chain employs TRBV6-1 and TRBJ1-1; TRBD1 matches 9 bases. Germline V CDR1 and CDR2: MNHNS, SASEGT. The CDR3 totals 14 residues. Trimming at V came to 6 bases and at J to 1 base, leaving 3 bases not matched to a gene. This CDR3 reads CASRPDRGNTEAFF. Here the CDR3 DNA reads TGTGCCAGCAGGCCGGACAGGGGGAACACTGAAGCTTTCTTT.

The CDR3 DNA sequence: TGTGCCAGCAGCTCAATACAGGAATACTATGGCTACACCTTC. It codes for CASSSIQEYYGYTF. The V call is TRBV5-4, the J call TRBJ1-2; D possibly corresponds to TRBD1 (5 bases). The CDR3 has 14 amino acids. Germline V CDR1 and CDR2: SGHNT, YYREEE (reference sequence). V gave up 3 bases and J gave up 3 bases, with 12 bases separating them.

This chain links TRBV6-1 with TRBJ2-2, with D possibly matching TRBD2 (5 bases). This CDR3 has 12 residues. Deletions cut 7 bases from V and 2 bases from J, with 5 bases between. Germline V gene sequence: CDR1 MNHNS, CDR2 SASEGT. The CDR3 loop reads CASTGNTGELFF. The CDR3 bases are TGTGCCAGCACGGGAAACACCGGGGAGCTGTTTTTT.

The chain links TRBV11-2 to TRBJ1-2; weak D call: TRBD1 (6 bases). Trimming stripped 0 bases from V and 6 bases from J, with 8 bases between. The CDR3 spans 13 residues. Per the germline V gene, CDR1 is SGHAT and CDR2 is FQNNGV. CDR3: CASSLDHRDGYTF. The CDR3 region has the DNA TGTGCCAGCAGCTTAGATCACAGGGATGGCTACACCTTC.

V gene TRBV6-2 or TRBV6-3 combines with J gene TRBJ2-7; maybe TRBD2 (6 bases). This CDR3 has 16 amino acids. Between the trimmed V and J ends, which lost 0 bases and 0 bases, there was a span of 12 bases. The V gene's germline CDR1 is MNHEY and CDR2 SVGEGT. This CDR3 is CASSYSWDGSSYEQYF. CDR3 DNA sequence: TGTGCCAGCAGTTACTCGTGGGACGGGAGCTCCTACGAGCAGTACTTC.

This clonotype was seen a single time. This chain links TRBV29-1 with TRBJ2-5; 7 nucleotides match TRBD1. Trimming at V came to 7 bases and at J to 1 base, leaving 9 bases not matched to a gene. This CDR3 comprises 14 residues. The V gene's germline CDR1 is SQVTM and CDR2 ANQGSEA. The CDR3 DNA reads TGCAGCGCCCGGACAGGCATAATCCAAGAGACCCAGTACTTC. It is translated as CSARTGIIQETQYF.

This chain uses TRBV30 with TRBJ1-2; perhaps TRBD1 as D (5 bases). CDR1 and CDR2 (germline): GTSNPN, SVGIG (reference sequence). With 2 bases removed from V and 1 base from J, the gap between germline ends came to 8 bases. The CDR3 has 13 amino acids. CDR3 sequence reads: CAWSRTSNYGYTF. CDR3 DNA: TGTGCCTGGAGTAGGACAAGTAACTATGGCTACACCTTC.

The chain links TRBV12-2 to TRBJ1-2. TRBV12-2 is a documented pseudogene. This CDR3 region has 15 residues. The CDR3 loop reads CASRLARADNYGYTF. The CDR3 bases are TGTGCAAGTCGCTTAGCGCGGGCAGATAACTATGGCTACACCTTC.

This clonotype was recorded a few times. The V and J genes are TRBV30 and TRBJ2-5; no firm D call. V was shortened by 2 bases and J by 0 bases, with 7 bases between the two germline ends. CDR1 and CDR2 from the germline V gene are GTSNPN and SVGIG (reference sequence). CDR3 size: 13 residues. Here the CDR3 DNA reads TGTGCCTGGAGTTGGCGCAACCAAGAGACCCAGTACTTC. It codes for CAWSWRNQETQYF.

V is TRBV28 and J is TRBJ1-2; no reliable D call. The V end was cut by 5 bases, the J end by 8 bases, with 15 bases between. Looked up from germline, CDR1 is MDHEN and CDR2 is SYDVKM. The CDR3 sequence is 13 residues long. CDR3 loop: CASSLIRRGGYTF. CDR3 in DNA: TGTGCCAGCAGTCTTATACGTCGGGGAGGCTACACCTTC.

This clonotype was observed a single time. The chain couples TRBV6-4 to TRBJ2-6, with a weak D call TRBD1 (6 bases). Germline loops: CDR1 MRHNA, CDR2 SNTAGT. This CDR3 is built from 16 residues. The germline V and J ends were trimmed by 0 bases and 0 bases, with 6 bases remaining between them. The CDR3 sequence: CASSDSGGSGANVLTF. CDR3 nucleotides: TGTGCCAGCAGTGACTCAGGGGGCTCTGGGGCCAACGTCCTGACTTTC.

The chain uses TRBV20-1 and TRBJ2-1; D is undetermined. V lost 3 bases and J 3 bases, leaving 6 bases between the germline ends. From germline, CDR1 is DFQATT and CDR2 SNEGSKA (reference sequence). The CDR3 covers 12 residues. CDR3 region: CSARTNYNEQFF. The CDR3 DNA is TGCAGTGCTAGGACCAACTACAATGAGCAGTTCTTC.

The chain recombines TRBV19 with TRBJ1-1; D gene ambiguous. CDR1 and CDR2 (germline): LNHDA, SQIVND (reference sequence). The CDR3 has 15 residues. Trimming removed 7 bases at V and 0 bases at J, with 15 bases between. The CDR3 coding sequence is TGTGCCAGTACACCCCGGGAAGGTTTGAACACTGAAGCTTTCTTT. It translates to CASTPREGLNTEAFF.

V gene TRBV10-2 combines with J gene TRBJ1-5, with a weak D call TRBD1 (5 bases). This CDR3 contains 15 residues. The ends were cut back, 3 bases at V and 5 bases at J, with 14 bases in the middle. Germline loops: CDR1 WSHSY, CDR2 SAAADI. The CDR3 nucleotides are TGCGCCAGCAGTGACTGCACTCAGGGCCATCAGCCCCAGCATTTT. Encoded protein: CASSDCTQGHQPQHF.

This clonotype was detected only a few times. The J gene is TRBJ1-2, the V gene TRBV7-9; D call uncertain. The CDR3 extends over 15 amino acids. Per the germline V gene, CDR1 is SEHNR and CDR2 is FQNEAQ (reference sequence). V lost 2 bases to trimming and J lost 5 bases, with 15 bases between them. In DNA, the CDR3 is TGTGCCAGCAGCTTAACAGCCCAGAACAATTATGGCTACACCTTC. It yields the protein CASSLTAQNNYGYTF.

V gene TRBV7-2 combines with J gene TRBJ1-2; D not resolved. V lost 7 bases and J 4 bases, leaving 16 bases between the germline ends. Germline V gives CDR1 SGHTA, CDR2 FQGNSA. The CDR3 extends over 14 amino acids. As DNA, the CDR3 is TGTGCCAGCACCGCGCCGGGCAGCCTCTATGGCTACACCTTC. This sequence encodes CASTAPGSLYGYTF.

The rearrangement links TRBV2 to TRBJ2-5; TRBD1 matches 7 bases. V gave up 4 bases and J gave up 4 bases; unmatched junction bases: 3. The germline CDR1 and CDR2 sequences are SNHLY and FYNNEI. This CDR3 comprises 13 residues. In DNA, the CDR3 is TGTGCCAGCAGTGGGGACAGTCGAGAGACCCAGTACTTC. Protein sequence: CASSGDSRETQYF.

In this sample, this clonotype turned up a few times. V gene TRBV10-3 combines with J gene TRBJ2-5; weak D call: TRBD2 (6 bases). The length of the CDR3 is 14 residues. V was trimmed by 6 bases and J by 5 bases, leaving 16 bases between them. The germline gives CDR1 ENHRY, CDR2 SYGVKD. As DNA, the CDR3 is TGTGCCATCAGGGCGTCCCATGCGGGGGAGACCCAGTACTTC. It codes for CAIRASHAGETQYF.

The rearrangement links TRBV7-9 to TRBJ1-5, with 8 bases matching TRBD1. V gave up 3 bases and J gave up 7 bases; unmatched junction bases: 5. This CDR3 has 14 residues. Germline V gene sequence: CDR1 SEHNR, CDR2 FQNEAQ (reference sequence). The CDR3 is CASSFGQGGQPQHF. CDR3 DNA sequence: TGTGCCAGCAGCTTTGGACAGGGAGGCCAGCCCCAGCATTTT.

The chain joins TRBV19 to TRBJ2-7; TRBD1 matches 9 bases. V trimming: 1 base; J trimming: 6 bases; junction bases outside the gene matches: 7. The germline V gene encodes CDR1 LNHDA and CDR2 SQIVND (reference sequence). This CDR3 has 15 residues. The CDR3 bases are TGTGCCAGTAGTATAGGCCCGGGACAGGGAGGCGAGCAGTACTTC. It translates to CASSIGPGQGGEQYF.

The rearrangement joins TRBV20-1 to TRBJ1-5, with unresolved D. Germline V lookup: CDR1 DFQATT, CDR2 SNEGSKA (reference sequence). The CDR3 has 13 residues. Trimming shortened V by 2 bases and J by 4 bases, and 9 bases separated the two germline ends. The CDR3 coding sequence is TGCAGTGCTAGACCGACTACGAATCAGCCCCAGCATTTT. It encodes CSARPTTNQPQHF.

This sequence joins TRBV2 and TRBJ2-2; 7 nucleotides match TRBD1. Trimming cost V 11 bases and J 6 bases; bases outside gene matches: 9. This CDR3 has 13 residues. Germline lookup yields CDR1 SNHLY and CDR2 FYNNEI. The CDR3 here is CAASLQGAGELFF. CDR3 coding DNA: TGTGCCGCCTCGCTTCAGGGGGCCGGGGAGCTGTTTTTT.

Only one count was recorded for this clonotype. An end of the junction differs from the germline gene, which may be a read error. The CDR3 bases are TGTGCCAGCAGTTACTCAACAGAACCGAACACTAAAGCTTTCTTT. As protein: CASSYSTEPNTKAFF. This sequence joins TRBV6-5 and TRBJ1-1, with no clear D. This CDR3 has 15 residues. Germline lookup yields CDR1 MNHEY and CDR2 SVGAGI.

CDR3 sequence: CASRLSLGTGDSPLHF. The CDR3 DNA reads TGTGCCAGCAGGCTGAGCCTCGGGACAGGGGACTCACCCCTCCACTTT. This chain connects TRBV12-3 or TRBV12-4 to TRBJ1-6; 10 nucleotides align to TRBD1. Trimming took 6 bases from V and 10 from J; bases not matched to a gene: 12. CDR3 length: 16 amino acids.

The sample holds one count of this clonotype. This chain joins TRBV19 and TRBJ1-1; TRBD1 matches at 9 bases. This CDR3 is 16 amino acids long. Germline CDR1 LNHDA, CDR2 SQIVND (reference sequence). V lost 1 base and J lost 5; bases outside the gene matches: 8. Written as DNA, the CDR3 is TGTGCCAGTAGTATAGGAAACAGGGGGCTAGGAACTGAAGCTTTCTTT. Residues: CASSIGNRGLGTEAFF.

This clonotype has only a few counts. The chain combines TRBV10-1 with TRBJ1-5; D ambiguous. The V end lost 1 base, the J end lost 4 bases, and 5 bases lay between the germline ends. Germline-derived CDR1 and CDR2 are WNHNN and SYGVQD (reference sequence). The CDR3 loop spans 13 amino acids. The DNA of the CDR3 is TGCGCCAGCAGTGAGTTTGGGAATCAGCCCCAGCATTTT. This sequence encodes CASSEFGNQPQHF.

By share of the sample, this clonotype is hyperexpanded. This chain links TRBV19 with TRBJ2-7, with 13 bases identical to TRBD2. CDR1 LNHDA and CDR2 SQIVND come from the germline V gene (reference sequence). The V and J ends lost 6 bases and 6 bases, in that order; junction bases with no gene match: 5. This CDR3 has 14 residues. CDR3 sequence: CASSLGLAGPEQYF. The CDR3 region has the DNA TGTGCCAGTAGCTTGGGACTAGCGGGGCCCGAGCAGTACTTC.

The V call is TRBV11-2, the J call TRBJ1-1, with D possibly TRBD1 on 5 matching bases. Trimming stripped 5 bases from V and 4 bases from J, with 20 bases between. Germline values: CDR1 SGHAT, CDR2 FQNNGV. The CDR3 consists of 16 residues. The CDR3 region has the DNA TGTGCCAGCAGCCCTCTTGCCGATCCGGGGGGCACTGAAGCTTTCTTT. This codes for CASSPLADPGGTEAFF.

The chain carries TRBV6-1 and TRBJ1-6; D possibly corresponds to TRBD1 (5 bases). Trimming cost V 8 bases and J 4 bases, with 12 bases left between them. This CDR3 spans 14 amino acids. Germline V gene lookup returns CDR1 MNHNS and CDR2 SASEGT. CDR3 residues: CASGGRSYNSPLHF. The DNA of the CDR3 is TGTGCCAGCGGGGGGAGGAGTTATAATTCACCCCTCCACTTT.